Below, 6 T cell receptor beta chains from the same sample are listed, as sequenced in a study of T cell responses to AZD1222 COVID-19 vaccine. Only in-frame clones appear in the TCRdb table, and some are missing; sequencing was by immunoSEQ multiplex PCR. Of some 190,000 clones in the sample, about nine tenths are singletons; the top ten hold less than 2%. The source material was peripheral blood, sampled 28 days after the second AZD1222 dose. The receptor source for this set is an adult who received the AZD1222 COVID-19 vaccine.

This chain uses TRBV5-1 with TRBJ1-5; 8 bases line up with TRBD1. The CDR3 consists of 15 residues. After removal of 4 bases from V and 2 bases from J, the junction contained 5 bases not matched to a gene. CDR1 is SGHRS, CDR2 YFSETQ, per germline. The CDR3 sequence is CASSATGEGNQPQHF. The CDR3, as DNA: TGCGCCAGCAGCGCGACAGGGGAGGGCAATCAGCCCCAGCATTTT.

This chain uses TRBV10-3 with TRBJ1-4; tentative D call: TRBD1 (5 bases). The CDR3 has 15 amino acids. Germline-derived CDR1 and CDR2 are ENHRY and SYGVKD. V was clipped by 2 bases and J by 0 bases, with 7 bases between them. This CDR3 reads CAISEAGTTNEKLFF. DNA of the CDR3: TGTGCCATCAGTGAGGCAGGGACAACTAATGAAAAACTGTTTTTT.

The chain uses TRBV9 and TRBJ1-2; D is unresolved. CDR1 is SGDLS, CDR2 YYNGEE, per germline. Trimming removed 4 bases at V and 8 bases at J, with 18 bases between. The CDR3 spans 14 residues. The CDR3 loop is CASSFRTGSVGYTF. CDR3 in DNA: TGTGCCAGCAGCTTCCGGACGGGTTCCGTGGGCTACACCTTC.

The chain joins TRBV3-1 (or the pseudogene TRBV3-2) to TRBJ1-1, with D unresolved. Germline CDR1 reads LGHDT; CDR2 reads YNNKEL (reference sequence). Trimming took off 3 bases at V and 1 base at J, with 12 bases between the two ends. This CDR3 contains 15 residues. CDR3 protein: CASSQAWASNTEAFF. The CDR3 DNA reads as TGTGCCAGCAGCCAGGCTTGGGCTTCGAACACTGAAGCTTTCTTT.

V and J are TRBV30 and TRBJ1-1; 8 nucleotides match TRBD1. V was clipped by 0 bases and J by 4 bases; unmatched bases: 7. The CDR3 runs 15 residues. CDR1 is GTSNPN, CDR2 SVGIG, per germline (reference sequence). In DNA form, the CDR3 reads TGTGCCTGGAGTGTACCAGGGGGCGAGGGCACTGAAGCTTTCTTT. It specifies CAWSVPGGEGTEAFF.

V usage is TRBV5-8 and J usage is TRBJ2-7; D not certain. Trimming stripped 9 bases from V and 0 bases from J, with 16 bases between. CDR3 length: 14 amino acids. Germline CDR1 and CDR2: SGHTS and YDEGEE. DNA for the CDR3: TGTGCCACCCCAGGAAGACAATCCTCCTACGAGCAGTACTTC. Translated, it gives CATPGRQSSYEQYF.